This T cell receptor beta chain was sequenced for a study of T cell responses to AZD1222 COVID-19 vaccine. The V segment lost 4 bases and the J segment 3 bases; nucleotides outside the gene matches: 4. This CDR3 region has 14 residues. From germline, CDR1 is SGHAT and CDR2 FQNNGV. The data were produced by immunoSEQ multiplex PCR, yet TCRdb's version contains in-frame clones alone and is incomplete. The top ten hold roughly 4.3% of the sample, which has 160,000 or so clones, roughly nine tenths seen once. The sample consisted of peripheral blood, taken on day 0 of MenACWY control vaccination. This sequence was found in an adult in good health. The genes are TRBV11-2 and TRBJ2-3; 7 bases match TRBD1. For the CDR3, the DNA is TGTGCCAGCAGCTCAAGACAGGGAACAGATACGCAGTATTTT. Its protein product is CASSSRQGTDTQYF.